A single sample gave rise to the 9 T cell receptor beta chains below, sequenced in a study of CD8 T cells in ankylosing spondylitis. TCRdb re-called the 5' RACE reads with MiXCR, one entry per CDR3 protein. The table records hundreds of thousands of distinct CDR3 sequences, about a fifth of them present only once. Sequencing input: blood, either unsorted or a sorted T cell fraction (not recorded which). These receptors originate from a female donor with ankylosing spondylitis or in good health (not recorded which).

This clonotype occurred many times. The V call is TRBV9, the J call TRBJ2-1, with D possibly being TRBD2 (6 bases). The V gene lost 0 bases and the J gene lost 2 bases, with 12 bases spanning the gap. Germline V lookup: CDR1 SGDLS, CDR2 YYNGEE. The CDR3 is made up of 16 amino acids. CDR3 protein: CASSVDLEGPYNEQFF. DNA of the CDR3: TGTGCCAGCAGCGTAGATCTGGAGGGGCCCTACAATGAGCAGTTCTTC.

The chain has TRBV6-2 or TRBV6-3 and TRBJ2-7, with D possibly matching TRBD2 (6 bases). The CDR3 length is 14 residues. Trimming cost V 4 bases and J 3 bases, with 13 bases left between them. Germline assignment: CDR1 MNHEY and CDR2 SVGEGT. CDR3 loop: CASSWLGGVYEQYF. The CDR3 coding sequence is TGTGCCAGCAGTTGGCTAGGCGGGGTCTACGAGCAGTACTTC.

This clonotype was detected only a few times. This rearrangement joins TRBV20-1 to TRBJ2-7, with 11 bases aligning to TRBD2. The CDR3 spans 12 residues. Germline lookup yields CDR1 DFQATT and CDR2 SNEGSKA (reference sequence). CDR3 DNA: TGCAGCGTGACTAGCGGGAACTACGAGCAGTACTTC. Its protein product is CSVTSGNYEQYF.

The CDR3 DNA sequence: TGCAGTGCTGAGACCGGGACAGGGGGCGCAGATACGCAGTATTTT. Translated: CSAETGTGGADTQYF. The rearrangement joins TRBV20-1 to TRBJ2-3; 12 positions match TRBD1. The CDR3 is made up of 15 amino acids. V trimming: 5 bases; J trimming: 4 bases; junction bases outside the gene matches: 7. The germline V gene has CDR1 DFQATT and CDR2 SNEGSKA (reference sequence).

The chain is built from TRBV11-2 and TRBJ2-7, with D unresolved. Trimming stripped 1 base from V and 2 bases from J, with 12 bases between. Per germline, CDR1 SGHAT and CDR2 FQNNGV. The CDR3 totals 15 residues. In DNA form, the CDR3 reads TGTGCCAGCAGCTTAGGACTCTCAAGCACCTACGAGCAGTACTTC. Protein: CASSLGLSSTYEQYF.

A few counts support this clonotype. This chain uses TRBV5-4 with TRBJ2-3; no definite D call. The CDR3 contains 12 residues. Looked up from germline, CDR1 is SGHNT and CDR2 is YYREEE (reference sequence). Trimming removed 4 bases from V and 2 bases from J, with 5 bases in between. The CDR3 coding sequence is TGTGCCAGCAGCATATACACAGATACGCAGTATTTT. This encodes CASSIYTDTQYF.

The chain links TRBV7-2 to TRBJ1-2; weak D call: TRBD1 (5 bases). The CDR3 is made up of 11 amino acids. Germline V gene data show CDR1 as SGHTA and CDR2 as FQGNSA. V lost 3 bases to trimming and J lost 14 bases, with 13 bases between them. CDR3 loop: CASSLGGEYTF. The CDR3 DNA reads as TGTGCCAGCAGCTTGGGGGGGGAGTATACCTTC.

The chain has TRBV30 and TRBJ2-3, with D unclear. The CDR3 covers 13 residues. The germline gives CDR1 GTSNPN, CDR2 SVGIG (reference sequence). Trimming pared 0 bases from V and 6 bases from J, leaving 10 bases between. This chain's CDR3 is CAWSVGATDTQYF. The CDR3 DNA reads TGTGCCTGGAGTGTAGGCGCGACGGATACGCAGTATTTT.

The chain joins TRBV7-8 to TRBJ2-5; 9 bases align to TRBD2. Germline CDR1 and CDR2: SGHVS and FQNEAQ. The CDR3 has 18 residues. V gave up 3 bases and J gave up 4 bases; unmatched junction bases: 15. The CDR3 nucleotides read TGTGCCAGCAGCTTCCCCCGGCCGGGACTAGCTAATCGAGAGACCCAGTACTTC. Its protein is CASSFPRPGLANRETQYF.